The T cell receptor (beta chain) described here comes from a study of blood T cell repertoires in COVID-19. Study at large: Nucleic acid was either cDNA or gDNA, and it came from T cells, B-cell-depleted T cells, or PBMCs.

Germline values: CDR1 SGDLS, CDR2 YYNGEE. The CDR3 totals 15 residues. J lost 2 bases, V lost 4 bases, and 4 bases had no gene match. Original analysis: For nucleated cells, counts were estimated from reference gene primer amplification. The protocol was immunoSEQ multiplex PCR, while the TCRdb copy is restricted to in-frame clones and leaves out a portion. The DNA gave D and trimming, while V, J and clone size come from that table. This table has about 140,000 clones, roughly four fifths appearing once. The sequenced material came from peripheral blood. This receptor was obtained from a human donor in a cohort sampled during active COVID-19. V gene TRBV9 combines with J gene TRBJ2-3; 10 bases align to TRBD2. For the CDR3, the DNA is TGTGCCAGCAGCATAACTAGCGGGGCCACAGATACGCAGTATTTT. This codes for CASSITSGATDTQYF.